Sequencing of this T cell receptor beta chain was carried out in a study of blood T cell repertoires in COVID-19 (dated by TCRdb to the early 2020s). Regarding the study in general: Samples covering the acute and convalescent phases of COVID-19 were provided by collaborators in the United States, Italy and Spain. The prospective study material was composed of cDNA or gDNA derived from T cells, B-cell-depleted T cells, or PBMCs. The dataset comprised deeply sampled blood TCRbeta repertoires from subjects exposed to, actively infected with, or recovered from COVID-19. The repertoires were released in a freely available public database meant as a resource for research on the immune response to SARS-CoV-2. The samples were drawn from two sources: the first 160 participants of the ongoing ImmuneRACE study, and 1,200 or so subjects contributed by 6 global collaborators. Sample metadata almost always included a de-identified subject ID, COVID-19 status, age in years and sex. HLA class I and class II types, where available, came from metadata supplied by the sample provider rather than from assay-based typing. What the study reported, not specific to this receptor: Clinical and demographic metadata were provided uncurated, with the amount varying by source and participant.

Reading from cysteine to phenylalanine, the CDR3 counts 13 amino acids. Just CDR3 DNA is preserved here, 39 bases in frame from base 1. Trimming accounts for 7 bases at V and 5 bases at J, while the number of junction bases matched to no gene is 8. Per the germline V gene, SQVTM is the CDR1 and ANQGSEA is the CDR2. TCRbeta CDR3 regions were amplified from genomic DNA by means of the immunoSEQ Assay, a bias-controlled multiplex PCR. On the study's bioinformatics: Nucleated cell counts per sample were estimated from amplification of reference gene primers within the assay. Sequence reads were collapsed and filtered to measure the absolute abundance of every unique TCRbeta CDR3 rearrangement. Productive Simpson clonality was computed per sample as the square root of Simpson's diversity index over productive rearrangements. In its TCRdb copy, this immuneACCESS table keeps in-frame sequences only and misses some clones. Where compared with another copy, unresolved V genes explain less than half of these, and the others have no known cause. The DNA was the basis for D and trimming; V, J and clone size are from that table. Recorded for this sample are about 48,000 clones; approximately 88% of them occurred a single time. About three fifths of the sample goes to the ten largest clones.

About this clone: Its antigen target is currently unknown. The record has no base qualities; no much larger clone is one base away.

Whole blood was collected in K2EDTA tubes by collaborating institutions according to the institutions' own protocols. For TCRbeta analysis, collaborators shipped samples in one of three forms: frozen whole blood, isolated PBMCs, or DNA extracted from either of those sample types. The source of this sequence is a man between 65 and 85 years old with acute or convalescent COVID-19. In this chain, TRBV29-1 is recombined with TRBJ1-1; 9 nucleotides in the junction match TRBD1. The sequenced sample consisted of peripheral blood. The base sequence is TGCAGCGCCGGTGGGACAGGGCCTACTGAAGCTTTCTTT. This encodes CSAGGTGPTEAFF.